The subject of this entry is one TCR beta chain. Blood sampling took place at baseline, cycle 4 day 1, and cycle 7 day 1. Sequencing used immunoSEQ multiplex PCR; TCRdb keeps in-frame clones, though not all of them. The sample contains roughly 58,000 clones, about four fifths of which appear only once. The data were obtained in a study of OX40 agonist ivuxolimab in advanced cancers. The trim removed 3 bases at V and 8 bases at J, leaving 7 bases unmatched. Germline V CDR1 and CDR2: MNHEY, SMNVEV (reference sequence). The CDR3 spans 14 residues. The sample was CD4+ or CD8+ T cells sorted from blood, taken in a trial of the OX40 agonist ivuxolimab. This TCR derives from an adult with an advanced solid tumor such as melanoma, head and neck, liver or kidney cancer. The chain employs TRBV27 and TRBJ1-2; TRBD1 matches at 9 bases. In nucleotides, the CDR3 is TGTGCCAGCAGTTTTGTACAGGGGGCGCGCGGCTACACCTTC. Amino acid sequence: CASSFVQGARGYTF.